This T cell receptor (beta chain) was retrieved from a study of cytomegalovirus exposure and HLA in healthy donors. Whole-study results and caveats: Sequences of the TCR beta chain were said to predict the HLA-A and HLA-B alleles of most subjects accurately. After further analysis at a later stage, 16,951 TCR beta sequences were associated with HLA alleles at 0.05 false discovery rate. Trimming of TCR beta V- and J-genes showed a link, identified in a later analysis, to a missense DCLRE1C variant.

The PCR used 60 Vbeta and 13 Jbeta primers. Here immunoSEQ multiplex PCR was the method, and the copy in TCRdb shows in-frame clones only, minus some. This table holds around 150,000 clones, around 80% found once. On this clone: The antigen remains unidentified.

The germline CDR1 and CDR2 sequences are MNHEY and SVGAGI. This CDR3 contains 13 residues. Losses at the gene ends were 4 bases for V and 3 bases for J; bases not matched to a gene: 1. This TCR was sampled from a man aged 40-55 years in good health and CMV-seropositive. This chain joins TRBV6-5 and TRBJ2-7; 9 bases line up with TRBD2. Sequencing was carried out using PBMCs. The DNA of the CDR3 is TGTGCCAGCAGTTTTAGCGGGAGCTACGAGCAGTACTTC. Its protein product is CASSFSGSYEQYF.